The present T cell receptor (beta chain) was sequenced within a study of blood T cell repertoires in COVID-19. Study overall: The samples span acute and convalescent COVID-19 from the United States, Italy and Spain. Sample material is recorded as cDNA or gDNA derived from T cells, B-cell-depleted T cells, or PBMCs.

After removal of 5 bases from V and 10 bases from J, the junction contained 7 bases not matched to a gene. CDR3 length equals 13 residues. Enrolment of Seattle patients took place during active infection, and they were followed longitudinally. Methods used by the authors: Amplification with reference gene primers provided the estimates of nucleated cell counts. The protocol was immunoSEQ multiplex PCR, while the TCRdb copy is restricted to in-frame clones and leaves out a portion. V and J calls and clone size are given by that table; D and trimming were obtained from the DNA. The sample records over 70,000 clones, roughly 83% being singletons.

The sample comprised peripheral blood. The receptor comes from a man between 25 and 39 years old with COVID-19, enrolled during active disease. The genes are TRBV12-3 or TRBV12-4 and TRBJ2-1, with 8 bases identical to TRBD1. CDR3 DNA: TGTGCCAGCAGTAGGGACAGGCATTGGGAGCAGTTCTTC. The encoded protein is CASSRDRHWEQFF.